This TCR beta chain was obtained from a study of control samples from healthy donors and cancer patients. From germline, CDR1 is SEHNR and CDR2 FQNEAQ (reference sequence). With V trimmed by 5 bases and J by 7 bases, 7 bases remained unmatched. The CDR3 length is 14 residues. Profiling relied on immunoSEQ multiplex PCR, and the TCRdb table lists in-frame clones only, not all of them. Altogether more than 75,000 clones are present, about 87% being singletons, with the ten largest covering under 2.5%. The rearrangement links TRBV7-9 to TRBJ2-1; 8 nucleotides agree with TRBD1. This TCR derives from a woman aged 60-70 years with head and neck cancer. The sample consisted of PBMCs. CDR3 in amino acids: CASSPQWTGNEQFF. CDR3 DNA: TGTGCCAGCAGCCCTCAGTGGACAGGGAATGAGCAGTTCTTC.